This T cell receptor (beta chain) is from a study of control samples from healthy donors and cancer patients. Repertoires were generated with immunoSEQ multiplex PCR, while TCRdb's copy carries only in-frame clones and drops some. The table records fewer than 200,000 clones, 70% to 90% of them present only once. V gave up 9 bases and J gave up 3 bases, with 14 bases separating them. Germline-derived CDR1 and CDR2 are ENHRY and SYGVKD. This CDR3 is 13 amino acids long. The clonotype originates from a woman between 25 and 40 years old in good health. V gene TRBV10-3 combines with J gene TRBJ2-5; D could derive from TRBD1 or TRBD2 (5 bases each). Sequencing used blood. As DNA, the CDR3 is TGTGCCATTTCCGGGACGCAAAAAGAGACCCAGTACTTC. It translates to CAISGTQKETQYF.